The entry below describes one TCR beta chain. This clone's antigen is unknown. Base qualities are missing; no much larger clone stands one base away. This sample was taken from a study of blood T cells in healthy people across ages (dated by TCRdb to the mid-2010s). Regarding the research as a whole: In model experiments, template switching captured about one uniquely barcoded TCR beta cDNA molecule for every two T cells. To track age-related changes in TCR beta repertoire diversity, the study relied on deep sequencing normalized with unique cDNA molecular identifiers. Two additional independent replicas of 1 million unique cDNA reads from the same blood draw were analyzed for two donors (one aged 18 to 29 and one aged 80 or older). To avoid experimental bias, donors of different ages were spread randomly across the sequencing lanes. Four age groups were formed from the donors: young (average around 15 years), middle-aged (just under 40), aged (approximately 60) and long-lived (around 80). Summary of the overall study and its limitations: Estimates of total diversity based on one million sequenced T cells were regarded as lower bounds and as underestimates. The long-lived group showed more naive CD4+ T cells, fewer expanded clones and increased TCR diversity than the aged group, suggesting age selection. Because profiling used bulk unsorted PBMCs, naive and antigen-experienced compartments could not be compared conclusively. As age increased, observed TCR beta diversity per million T cells dropped in a roughly linear way, and a significant reduction was already evident by age 40. A strong correlation was found between observed TCR beta diversity and the percentage of naive T cells measured by flow cytometry. The CMV infection status of donors was not known, potentially confounding age-related changes in expanded clonotypes.

The method behind the library was 5' RACE. The run used an Illumina HiSeq 2500. A second PCR of roughly 6 to 11 cycles was run with a J-beta primer mix and a sample-barcoded 5' primer. A template-switch 5' adaptor carrying 12 random nucleotides introduced a unique molecular identifier onto each TCR beta cDNA molecule. Each sample yielded at least 2.5 million CDR3-containing paired-end reads. All of the RNA was converted into first-strand cDNA using the Mint cDNA synthesis kit, with a TRBC-specific oligonucleotide serving as the primer. After uracil-DNA glycosylase treatment, a first 18-cycle PCR used universal primers M1SS and BC2_uni_R on all cDNA. In the paper's pipeline: For normalization, 1 million high-quality reads, each with a distinct molecular identifier, were randomly selected from each sample. Instead of being binned into consensus sequences, reads with shared molecular identifiers were discarded. MiTCR, with a Q25 quality threshold and the strictest error-elimination algorithm, was used for CDR3 identification, clonotype clustering and error correction. A nonparametric unseen species model with Euler transformation was used to estimate a lower bound on total TCR beta diversity. Using fastp at Q25 and MiXCR, TCRdb reprocessed the public reads and kept productive beta chains. Records with the same CDR3 protein are collapsed into one entry carrying the most frequent genes and DNA. Clone size and V and J calls follow TCRdb, not the original study. The sample profile shows fewer than 900,000 distinct CDR3 sequences; about half of them were found once. The top ten clonotypes cover around 32% of the sample.

Trimming costs V 3 bases and J 2 bases, and their ends lie 12 bases apart. CDR1 and CDR2, looked up from the germline V gene (reference sequence), are DFQATT and SNEGSKA. The CDR3 runs 14 residues from the cysteine to the phenylalanine. Only CDR3 DNA is held: 42 bases, read in frame from base 1. Donors were 30 to 45 systemically healthy Caucasian individuals from Russia aged roughly 6 to 90 years. Each donor gave about 9.7 milliliters of peripheral blood, drawn into EDTA-treated Vacutainer tubes. PBMCs were isolated by Ficoll-Paque density-gradient centrifugation, with at least 6 million obtained per sample. Total RNA, at least 6 micrograms per sample, was extracted from PBMCs with Trizol reagent. Naive CD45RAhigh/CD27high T cell percentages were measured by flow cytometry on a PBMC aliquot from every donor.

The TCR originated in a woman aged 55-75 years in good health. The sample was blood. The chain is encoded by TRBV20-1 joined to TRBJ2-3; confidence is insufficient to name the D gene. The CDR3 region reads CSASAEPATDTQYF. The nucleotide sequence is given as TGCAGTGCTAGTGCGGAACCGGCCACAGATACGCAGTATTTT.